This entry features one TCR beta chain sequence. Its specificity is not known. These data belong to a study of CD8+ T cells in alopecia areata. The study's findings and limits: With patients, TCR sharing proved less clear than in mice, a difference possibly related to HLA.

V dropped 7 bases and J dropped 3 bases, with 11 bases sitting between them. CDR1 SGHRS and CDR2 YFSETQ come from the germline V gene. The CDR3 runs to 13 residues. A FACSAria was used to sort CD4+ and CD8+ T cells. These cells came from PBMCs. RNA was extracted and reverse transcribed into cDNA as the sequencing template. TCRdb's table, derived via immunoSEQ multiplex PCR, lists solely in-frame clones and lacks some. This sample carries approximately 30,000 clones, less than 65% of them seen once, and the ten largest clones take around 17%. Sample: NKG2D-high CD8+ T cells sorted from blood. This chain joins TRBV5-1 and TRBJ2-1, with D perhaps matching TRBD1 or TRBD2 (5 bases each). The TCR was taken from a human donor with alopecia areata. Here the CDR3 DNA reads TGCGCCAGCCGGGACCCCTTCTACAATGAGCAGTTCTTC. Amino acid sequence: CASRDPFYNEQFF.